The 3 T cell receptor beta chains reported below all come from one sample, sequenced in a study of blood T cell repertoires in COVID-19. The protocol was immunoSEQ multiplex PCR, while the TCRdb copy is restricted to in-frame clones and leaves out a portion. The sample yields around 35,000 clones, 85% to 95% seen once. Sequencing was carried out using peripheral blood. These receptors were collected from a human donor in a cohort sampled during active COVID-19.

The chain uses TRBV5-1 and TRBJ2-1, with TRBD2 matching over 10 bases. Unmatched junction bases numbered 7, after V lost 3 bases and J lost 4 bases. This CDR3 comprises 16 residues. CDR1 and CDR2 from the germline V gene are SGHRS and YFSETQ. The CDR3 DNA is TGCGCCAGCAGCTCCTTCCTAGCGGGAGTATACAATGAGCAGTTCTTC. This codes for CASSSFLAGVYNEQFF. The whole variable domain, remainder taken from reference TRBV5-1 and TRBJ2-1, is KAGVTQTPRYLIKTRGQQVTLSCSPISGHRSVSWYQQTPGQGLQFLFEYFSETQRNKGNFPGRFSGRQFSNSRSEMNVSTLELGDSALYLCASSSFLAGVYNEQFFGPGTRLTVL.

The J gene is TRBJ1-1, the V gene TRBV4-2; a weak D match, TRBD1 (5 bases). The CDR3 totals 13 residues. Trimming shortened V by 4 bases and J by 3 bases, and 9 bases separated the two germline ends. In germline, CDR1 is LGHNA, CDR2 YNFKEQ. The CDR3, as DNA: TGTGCCAGCAGCCCCCGGGGGGACACTGAAGCTTTCTTT. Translation: CASSPRGDTEAFF.

This clone occurred a few times. The chain couples TRBV5-4 to TRBJ2-1, with D unresolved. Germline V lookup: CDR1 SGHNT, CDR2 YYREEE (reference sequence). The CDR3 is 15 amino acids. The germline V and J ends were trimmed by 3 bases and 0 bases, with 10 bases remaining between them. DNA of the CDR3: TGTGCCAGCAGCTCGCCCCTTAGCTCCTACAATGAGCAGTTCTTC. Translating it yields CASSSPLSSYNEQFF.